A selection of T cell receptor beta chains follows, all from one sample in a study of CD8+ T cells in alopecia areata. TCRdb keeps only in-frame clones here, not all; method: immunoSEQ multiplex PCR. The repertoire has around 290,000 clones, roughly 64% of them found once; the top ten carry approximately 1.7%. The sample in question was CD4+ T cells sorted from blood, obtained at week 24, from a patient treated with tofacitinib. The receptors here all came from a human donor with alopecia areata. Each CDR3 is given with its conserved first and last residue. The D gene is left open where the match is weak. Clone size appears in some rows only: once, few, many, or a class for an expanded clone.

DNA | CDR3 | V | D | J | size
TGCGCCAGCAGCTTGGGGGACGCGCACAATGAGCAGTTCTTC | CASSLGDAHNEQFF | TRBV5-1 | NA | TRBJ2-1 | NA
TGTGCCAGTAGTGACACCGGGACACTGCCATCCTCTTCACCCCTCCACTTT | CASSDTGTLPSSSPLHF | TRBV19 | NA | TRBJ1-6 | once
TGCGCCAGCAGCCCATGGACAGGGGAAGTGACCCAGTACTTC | CASSPWTGEVTQYF | TRBV5-1 | TRBD1 | TRBJ2-5 | NA
TGTGCCAGCAGTGATCAGGGGGGGACCATCTATGGCTACACCTTC | CASSDQGGTIYGYTF | TRBV2 | TRBD1 | TRBJ1-2 | NA
TGCGCCAGCAGCGACCCAGGAGGCAATCAGCCCCAGCATTTT | CASSDPGGNQPQHF | TRBV4-1 | NA | TRBJ1-5 | NA
TGTGCCAGCAGCCCATTCCCGGGACAGCTCTTTGGAGAGACCCAGTACTTC | CASSPFPGQLFGETQYF | TRBV11-2 | TRBD1 | TRBJ2-5 | NA
TGTGCCAGCAGCTCCGGGGGACCTTATAATTCACCCCTCCACTTT | CASSSGGPYNSPLHF | TRBV7-2 | NA | TRBJ1-6 | NA
TGCAGCGGACAGACAGGGGTCGTAGAGACCCAGTACTTC | CSGQTGVVETQYF | TRBV29-1 | TRBD1 | TRBJ2-5 | few
TGTGCCAGCAGCTTATCCCTGGGGCGGGGGCGCTCTGGGGCCAACGTCCTGACTTTC | CASSLSLGRGRSGANVLTF | TRBV7-2 | NA | TRBJ2-6 | NA
TGTGCCAGCTCACCCCTGGACAGGGGGCTTTCCGATGGCTACACCTTC | CASSPLDRGLSDGYTF | TRBV18 | TRBD1 | TRBJ1-2 | NA
TGTGCCAGCAGCTTACTCACCGGGCCGATGGATGGAAACACCATATATTTT | CASSLLTGPMDGNTIYF | TRBV7-9 | NA | TRBJ1-3 | NA
TGCAGCGTTGAAGACGACAGCTCGAAGCAGTACTTC | CSVEDDSSKQYF | TRBV29-1 | NA | TRBJ2-7 | NA
TGCAGCGTTGATGCGTGGACAGGGAGCCTAGCGGGGGGGCGTGCGCCACCTACGCAGTATTTT | CSVDAWTGSLAGGRAPPTQYF | TRBV29-1 | TRBD2 | TRBJ2-3 | NA
TGTGCCACCAGCTTCGGGGGGAACCAAGAGACCCAGTACTTC | CATSFGGNQETQYF | TRBV15 | TRBD2 | TRBJ2-5 | NA
TGCGCCAGCAGCCCCTACGGGGTCATTGGGGAATATGGCTACACCTTC | CASSPYGVIGEYGYTF | TRBV5-1 | NA | TRBJ1-2 | NA
TGTGCCAGCAGCCTGGGACAGGGAGCGAACACTGAAGCTTTCTTT | CASSLGQGANTEAFF | TRBV7-3 | TRBD1 | TRBJ1-1 | NA
TGCGCCAGCAGCTTGGGACAGGCAAGCTCCTATAATTCACCCCTCCACTTT | CASSLGQASSYNSPLHF | TRBV5-1 | NA | TRBJ1-6 | NA
TGCGCCAGCAGCTTGGGGACAGGGGGTCAGCCCCAGCATTTT | CASSLGTGGQPQHF | TRBV5-1 | TRBD1 | TRBJ1-5 | NA